A selection of T cell receptor beta chains follows, all from one sample in a study of T cell repertoires in cytomegalovirus infection. TCRdb re-called the reads through MiXCR, storing one row per CDR3 protein. The sample contains 400,000 to 550,000 distinct CDR3 sequences, 11% of which appear only once. Sequencing was performed on PBMCs. These TCRs come from a human donor in good health (CMV status not recorded). Some clones in this sample may be carry-over from other donors' samples. The CDR3 runs from the conserved cysteine through the conserved F or W. Each record gives: J gene, V gene, clone size, D gene, CDR3 protein, CDR3 DNA. D genes are given only for firm matches. Rows may omit the clone size; those that give it use once, few, many or a size class.

>TRBJ1-4|TRBV29-1|few|TRBD1
CSVESGTGNEKLFF
TGCAGCGTTGAGTCCGGGACAGGGAATGAAAAACTGTTTTTT
>TRBJ2-5|TRBV4-2|once|TRBD2
CASSQGEVRGAQETQYF
TGTGCCAGCAGCCAAGGGGAGGTGCGGGGGGCCCAAGAGACCCAGTACTTC
>TRBJ2-1|TRBV12-3/TRBV12-4|many|TRBD2
CASSLVRASGRNREQFF
TGTGCCAGCAGTTTAGTCAGGGCTAGCGGGAGAAACCGGGAGCAGTTCTTC
>TRBJ2-5|TRBV7-8|many|NA
CASSPLERLETQYF
TGTGCCAGCAGCCCCCTAGAGAGACTGGAGACCCAGTACTTC
>TRBJ2-7|TRBV6-5|many|TRBD1
CASSYPGTVGLHEQYF
TGTGCCAGCAGTTACCCCGGGACAGTGGGCCTCCACGAGCAGTACTTC
>TRBJ1-5|TRBV3-1|NA|NA
CASSQDITDQPQHF
TGTGCCAGCAGCCAAGATATAACCGATCAGCCCCAGCATTTT
>TRBJ1-1|TRBV12-3/TRBV12-4|NA|TRBD1
CASTWSTGAFGPSAEAFF
TGTGCCAGCACTTGGTCTACAGGGGCCTTTGGGCCTTCGGCTGAAGCTTTCTTT
>TRBJ1-4|TRBV18|few|NA
CASSQGVATNEKLFF
TGTGCCAGCTCACAGGGGGTCGCAACTAATGAAAAACTGTTTTTT
>TRBJ2-7|TRBV25-1|many|NA
CASSEFGGHYEQYF
TGTGCCAGCAGTGAATTTGGGGGACACTACGAGCAGTACTTC
>TRBJ1-5|TRBV7-2|many|NA
CASSLVGSSNQPQHF
TGTGCCAGCAGCTTGGTAGGGTCTAGCAATCAGCCCCAGCATTTT
>TRBJ1-3|TRBV5-6|many|NA
CASSLIGNTIYF
TGTGCCAGCAGCTTGATTGGAAACACCATATATTTT
>TRBJ2-1|TRBV3-1|NA|TRBD2
CASSQEDSGGWNEQFF
TGTGCCAGCAGCCAAGAGGATAGCGGGGGGTGGAATGAGCAGTTCTTC
>TRBJ1-4|TRBV20-1|few|NA
CSALSEEDEKLFF
TGCAGTGCTCTCTCCGAAGAGGACGAAAAACTGTTTTTT
>TRBJ2-2|TRBV10-3|many|NA
CAISSSGTTAGELFF
TGTGCCATCAGCTCCTCGGGTACAACAGCCGGGGAGCTGTTTTTT
>TRBJ2-2|TRBV29-1|NA|TRBD2
CSVMTSGNTGELFF
TGCAGCGTTATGACTAGCGGGAACACCGGGGAGCTGTTTTTT
>TRBJ1-3|TRBV20-1|few|NA
CSAVTGGVGNTIYF
TGCAGTGCTGTTACAGGAGGAGTCGGAAACACCATATATTTT
>TRBJ2-3|TRBV2|many|NA
CASSDQRTDTQYF
TGTGCCAGCAGTGACCAGCGCACAGATACGCAGTATTTT
>TRBJ2-2|TRBV27|many|NA
CASSFQGGFTGELFF
TGTGCCAGCAGTTTTCAGGGAGGCTTCACCGGGGAGCTGTTTTTT
>TRBJ2-3|TRBV10-3|many|TRBD2
CAISEASGRLGDTQYF
TGTGCCATCAGTGAGGCCAGCGGGAGGCTGGGAGATACGCAGTATTTT
>TRBJ2-1|TRBV28|NA|NA
CASSPLGIGAYNEQFF
TGTGCCAGCAGTCCATTGGGAATCGGGGCTTACAATGAGCAGTTCTTC
>TRBJ1-4|TRBV7-2|many|TRBD1
CASSETGSNEKLFF
TGTGCCAGCAGCGAGACAGGGTCTAATGAAAAACTGTTTTTT
>TRBJ2-1|TRBV24-1|NA|NA
CATSDLGGTYNEQFF
TGTGCCACCAGTGATCTAGGAGGTACCTACAATGAGCAGTTCTTC
>TRBJ2-2|TRBV6-1|many|NA
CASSEVARYTLFF
TGTGCCAGCAGTGAAGTTGCGAGGTACACGCTGTTTTTT
>TRBJ2-7|TRBV28|many|TRBD2
CASNKGLAGSYEQYF
TGTGCCAGCAACAAAGGACTAGCGGGTTCCTACGAGCAGTACTTC
>TRBJ1-1|TRBV7-2|many|NA
CASSLDWTEAFF
TGTGCCAGCAGCTTAGACTGGACTGAAGCTTTCTTT
>TRBJ1-1|TRBV10-2|NA|NA
CASRSYGGLSTEAFF
TGCGCCAGCCGATCGTATGGGGGATTGAGTACTGAAGCTTTCTTT
>TRBJ2-5|TRBV29-1|NA|TRBD1
CSAGTGVKETQYF
TGCAGTGCTGGGACAGGGGTAAAAGAGACCCAGTACTTC
>TRBJ2-2|TRBV11-1|many|TRBD2
CASSLDTGLAPGELFF
TGTGCCAGCAGCTTAGATACTGGACTAGCACCCGGGGAGCTGTTTTTT
>TRBJ2-2|TRBV5-5|many|TRBD2
CASSRTSGRNTGELFF
TGTGCCAGCAGCCGCACTAGCGGGAGGAACACCGGGGAGCTGTTTTTT